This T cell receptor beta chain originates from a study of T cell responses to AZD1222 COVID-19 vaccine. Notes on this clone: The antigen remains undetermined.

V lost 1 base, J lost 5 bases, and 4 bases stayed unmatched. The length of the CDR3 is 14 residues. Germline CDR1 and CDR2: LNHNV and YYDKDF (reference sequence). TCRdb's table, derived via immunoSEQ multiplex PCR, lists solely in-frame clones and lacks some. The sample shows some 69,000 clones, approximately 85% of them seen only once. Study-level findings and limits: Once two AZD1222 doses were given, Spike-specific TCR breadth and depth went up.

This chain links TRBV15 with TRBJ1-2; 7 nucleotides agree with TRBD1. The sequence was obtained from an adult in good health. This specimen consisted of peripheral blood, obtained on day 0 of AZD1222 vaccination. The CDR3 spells CATSRGTGFYGYTF. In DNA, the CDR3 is TGTGCCACCAGCAGAGGGACAGGCTTTTATGGCTACACCTTC.